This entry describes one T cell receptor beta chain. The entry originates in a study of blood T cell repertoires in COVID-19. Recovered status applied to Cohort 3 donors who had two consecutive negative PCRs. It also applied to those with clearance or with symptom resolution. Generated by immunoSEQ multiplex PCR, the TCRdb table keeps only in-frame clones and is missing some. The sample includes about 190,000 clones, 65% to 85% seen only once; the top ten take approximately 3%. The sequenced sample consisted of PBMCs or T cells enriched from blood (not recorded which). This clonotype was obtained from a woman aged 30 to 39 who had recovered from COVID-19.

CDR3 in amino acids: CASSADRVRGYTF. Written as DNA, the CDR3 is TGTGCCAGCAGTGCGGACAGGGTGCGCGGCTACACCTTC. The genes are TRBV28 and TRBJ1-2; 8 positions match TRBD1. Germline trimming cut 5 bases from V and 8 bases from J; bases unmatched to any gene: 7. This CDR3 contains 13 residues. CDR1 MDHEN and CDR2 SYDVKM come from the germline V gene.